Listed below are T cell receptor beta chains from one sample, sequenced in a study of T cell repertoires in cytomegalovirus infection. MiXCR was run by TCRdb on the reads, yielding one entry per CDR3 protein. Among around 710,000 distinct CDR3 sequences listed, roughly 29% were seen once. These receptors' antigens are unknown. The sample was cultured CD8+ T cells from PBMCs, taken from culture after CMV antigen stimulation. All receptors come from a human donor in good health (CMV status not recorded). Some clones in this sample may be carry-over from other donors' samples. Both conserved end residues are part of each CDR3. The order of the fields is V gene, CDR3 length, D gene, clone size, J gene, CDR3 protein, CDR3 DNA. A D gene is named only where the DNA matches it firmly. Size is stated for part of the rows, as once, few or many counts, or as a class when the clone is expanded.

TRBV7-6,16,.,.,TRBJ1-4,CASSPGAEDEYEKLFF,TGTGCCAGCAGCCCAGGGGCGGAAGACGAGTATGAAAAACTGTTTTTT
TRBV27,18,.,few,TRBJ2-2,CASSLPIHGGEGTGELFF,TGTGCCAGCAGTTTACCGATCCACGGGGGCGAGGGCACCGGGGAGCTGTTTTTT
TRBV4-1,18,.,.,TRBJ2-3,CASSQDLGGTSITDTQYF,TGCGCCAGCAGCCAAGATTTAGGGGGGACGTCAATCACAGATACGCAGTATTTT
TRBV28,13,.,many,TRBJ1-1,CASSIVKRAEAFF,TGTGCCAGCAGCATTGTTAAGCGGGCTGAAGCTTTCTTT
TRBV13,15,.,.,TRBJ2-7,CASSSPGPSRYEQYF,TGTGCCAGCAGCTCACCGGGACCTTCCCGCTACGAGCAGTACTTC
TRBV7-9,17,TRBD1,few,TRBJ1-2,CASSTRRDRDANYGYTF,TGTGCCAGCAGCACCAGAAGGGACAGGGATGCTAACTATGGCTACACCTTC
TRBV6-5,14,.,.,TRBJ2-7,CASSYSPPTYEQYF,TGTGCCAGCAGTTACTCACCTCCTACCTACGAGCAGTACTTC
TRBV9,15,TRBD1,.,TRBJ1-1,CASSPSDRGFTEAFF,TGTGCCAGCAGCCCTTCGGACAGGGGGTTTACTGAAGCTTTCTTT
TRBV4-1,16,.,few,TRBJ2-3,CASSQDGGPSTDTQYF,TGCGCCAGCAGCCAAGATGGGGGACCTAGCACAGATACGCAGTATTTT
TRBV6-2/TRBV6-3,18,.,.,TRBJ2-3,CASSYDPRGSLSTDTQYF,TGTGCCAGCAGTTACGACCCTCGGGGCTCCCTTAGCACAGATACGCAGTATTTT
TRBV7-4,15,.,.,TRBJ2-1,CASSFTPRGSYERFF,TGTGCCAGCAGCTTCACACCCCGGGGTAGCTATGAGCGGTTCTTC
TRBV5-1,14,.,once,TRBJ2-3,CASSWNSGTDTQYF,TGCGCCAGCAGCTGGAACTCGGGCACAGATACGCAGTATTTT